Described below is a single TCR beta chain sequence and its context. This receptor's antigen is unknown. Counted from cysteine to phenylalanine, this CDR3 has 13 amino acids. A DNA sequence was not provided. The germline V gene encodes CDR1 MNHEY and CDR2 SVGEGT. Library preparation used 5' RACE. The input for every TCR library was around 3,800 ng of total RNA. For each sample, cDNA synthesis with SMARTScribe reverse transcriptase was split into eight separate reactions. During cDNA synthesis, template switching introduced unique molecular identifiers that contained a 6-nucleotide sample barcode. Amplification of TCRalpha and TCRbeta cDNA involved two nested PCRs of 16 and 9 cycles, and each PCR was followed by bead purification. Before amplification, the cDNA was treated with uracil DNA-glycosylase and purified using the QIAquick PCR purification kit. The second PCR added Illumina TruSeq-compatible adapters along with sample-specific barcodes. TapeStation and Qubit were used to check library quality and concentration, and approximately 5 ng of each library went into the pool. Sequencing of the pooled libraries was done on an Illumina HiSeq2500 single-index Rapid Run using custom sequencing primers and 2 x 100 bp reads. The study's own analysis went as follows. PCR and sequencing errors were corrected by UMI-based consensus assembly using MiGEC version 1.2.6. MiXCR version 2.1.1 handled V(D)J alignment, clonotype assembly and CDR3 extraction. To normalise gene usage, clonotype sharing and MAIT/NKT TCR abundance, the top 1000, 10 000 and 20 000 clonotypes in each sample were analysed. After downsampling to 27 000 UMIs, diversity was calculated as the inverse Simpson index using the vegan R package. Statistical testing used paired Mann-Whitney U tests on the discordant twin pairs and applied Benjamini-Hochberg correction for multiple testing. With the reads reprocessed by TCRdb, a single entry stands for each CDR3 protein sequence and no DNA is reported. The V and J calls shown here were made by TCRdb, not taken from the authors' results. This sample's table has entries for a few hundred thousand distinct CDR3 sequences. 2.5% to 3% of the sample is in the top ten clones.

The data were obtained in a study of monozygotic twins with inflammatory bowel disease (dated by TCRdb to between 2018 and 2020). Concerning the study at large: The complete study included around 30 monozygotic twin pairs: 19 IBD-discordant Danish pairs and nine German pairs, of which four were IBD-concordant and five were IBD-discordant. The search for disease-associated traits relied mainly on comparing IBD patients with their genetically identical healthy co-twins within discordant pairs. Each individual had, on average, about 151 000 unique TCRalpha sequences and 181 000 unique TCRbeta sequences available for analysis. The study at large found these results: No single strong signal or clonotype linked to IBD turned up in the results, so the idea that one exists was not supported. IBD patients shared fewer clonotypes with other individuals than healthy twins did, most markedly in patients showing signs of disease activity. Concordant and discordant twins showed no difference in repertoire similarity, possibly because of limited statistical power. Different T cell subtypes could not be distinguished in the analysis. Measured by the inverse Simpson index, TCRbeta repertoire diversity was lower in IBD patients than in their healthy co-twins. Because patients were on differing immunosuppressive treatments, the repertoires may have picked up extra background noise and inter-individual variability.

From each donor, an approximately 2.5 ml peripheral blood sample was collected into PAXgene tubes and kept at -80 degrees C. Without any T cell sorting, total RNA was extracted from whole blood using the PAXgene blood miRNA kit on an automated QIAcube. Deep TCRalpha and TCRbeta repertoire profiling with unique molecular barcoding was performed on peripheral blood of monozygotic twin pairs concordant or discordant for inflammatory bowel disease. For every twin pair, smoking habits were documented, and each individual was categorised as a current, former or never smoker. The sample taken for sequencing was blood. This chain joins TRBV6-2 or TRBV6-3 to TRBJ2-7; TCRdb lists TRBD1, though no DNA is available to test this call. This receptor was obtained from a human donor with ulcerative colitis or Crohn's disease, or a healthy co-twin of an affected twin (not recorded which). The CDR3 reads CASSYLSWYEQYF.